These T cell receptor beta chains were read from a single sample in a study of T cells after yellow fever vaccination. MiXCR was run by TCRdb on the 5' RACE reads, yielding one entry per CDR3 protein. The sample lists about 580,000 distinct CDR3 sequences, around 16% occurring once. The sequencing here drew on PBMCs, taken less than 6 days after the first yellow fever vaccination. Receptor source: a man aged 18 to 29 who received the YFV17D yellow fever vaccine. Each CDR3 is given without its conserved first and last residue.

length,V,J,CDR3
13,TRBV18,TRBJ2-1,ASSKTDREWNEQF
13,TRBV6-2/TRBV6-3,TRBJ2-1,ASSYEGSSYNEQF
10,TRBV7-9,TRBJ2-5,ASSFFPRTQY
13,TRBV10-3,TRBJ2-2,AISLRSGSTGELF
13,TRBV5-1,TRBJ2-2,ASSSGPPNTGELF
10,TRBV9,TRBJ2-1,ASSVESHEQF
13,TRBV21-1,TRBJ1-5,ASSKGTDLNQPQH
8,TRBV6-5,TRBJ1-5,ATGGGPQH
13,TRBV13,TRBJ1-1,ASSLGYRMGVEAF
12,TRBV7-2,TRBJ2-5,ASSSRGGRETQY
13,TRBV9,TRBJ2-7,ASSVEELPPNEQY
14,TRBV7-2,TRBJ2-4,ASSLNPLAAKNIQY
14,TRBV20-1,TRBJ2-3,STEGRRRTSTDTQY
14,TRBV5-4,TRBJ2-7,ASSLASHVRLYEQY
13,TRBV19,TRBJ2-3,ASNSLGARTDTQY
15,TRBV19,TRBJ2-3,ASSKQDRVISGDTQY
12,TRBV12-3/TRBV12-4,TRBJ2-5,ASSTLDREETQY
13,TRBV20-1,TRBJ1-4,SARDGGNANEKLF
11,TRBV12-3/TRBV12-4,TRBJ2-3,ASSPEITDTQY
17,TRBV6-1,TRBJ1-6,ASSVSGPPAGKYNSPLH
13,TRBV4-3,TRBJ1-1,ASSQGSQFLDEAF
14,TRBV2,TRBJ1-1,ASTDPGGGRNTEAF
12,TRBV10-2,TRBJ2-7,ASSTNTFSYEQY
14,TRBV19,TRBJ2-1,ASRSLGDGVYNEQF
14,TRBV4-3,TRBJ2-3,ASSLSLAGGPDTQY
14,TRBV5-4,TRBJ1-2,ASSFGTSPPRGGYT
13,TRBV18,TRBJ2-3,ASSPGTVSTDTQY
10,TRBV2,TRBJ2-1,AGRPQGPEQF
12,TRBV7-6,TRBJ1-6,ASSPGTGVSPLH
12,TRBV9,TRBJ1-5,ASSKGTGSQPQH
12,TRBV4-3,TRBJ2-3,ASTSRGAGDTQY
12,TRBV29-1,TRBJ2-1,SVGADRGLNEQF
15,TRBV5-6,TRBJ2-2,ASSLPSGDANTGELF
12,TRBV20-1,TRBJ1-4,SASRGAGDEKLF
11,TRBV12-5,TRBJ2-5,ASGASGSETQY
11,TRBV20-1,TRBJ2-5,SAMTANQETQY
12,TRBV10-3,TRBJ2-1,AISDRTSYNEQF
13,TRBV4-2,TRBJ1-4,ASSPRGQNNEKLF
12,TRBV12-3/TRBV12-4,TRBJ1-3,ASTPVRKGNTIY
13,TRBV7-2,TRBJ2-2,ASSHRDRHTGELF
10,TRBV2,TRBJ2-1,ASNDYRGEQF
12,TRBV3-1,TRBJ2-7,ASGRWDRSYEQY
12,TRBV12-3/TRBV12-4,TRBJ1-5,ASSSPTRDQPQH
14,TRBV15,TRBJ2-1,ATSRGTSVAGNEQF
10,TRBV5-4,TRBJ1-1,ASSLEDREAF
16,TRBV4-1,TRBJ1-2,ASSHPLGQGRQSDGYT
14,TRBV5-6,TRBJ2-3,ASSGPDGKRADTQY
14,TRBV4-2,TRBJ2-1,ASSQDVGTGGHEQF
13,TRBV10-2,TRBJ1-2,ASSESWDSFYGYT